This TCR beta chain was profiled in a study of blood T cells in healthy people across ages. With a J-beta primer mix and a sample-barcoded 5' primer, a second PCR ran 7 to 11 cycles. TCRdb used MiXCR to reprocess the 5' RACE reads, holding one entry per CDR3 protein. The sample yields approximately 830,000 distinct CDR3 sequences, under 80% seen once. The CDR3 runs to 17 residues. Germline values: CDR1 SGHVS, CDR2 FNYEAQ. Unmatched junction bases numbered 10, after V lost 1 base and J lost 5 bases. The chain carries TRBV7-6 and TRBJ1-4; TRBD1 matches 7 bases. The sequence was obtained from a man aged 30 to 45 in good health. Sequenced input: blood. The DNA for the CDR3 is TGTGCCAGCAGCTTAGAGATCGGGACAGCCAGGAATGAAAAACTGTTTTTT. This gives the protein CASSLEIGTARNEKLFF.